This T cell receptor (beta chain) appears in the sequencing data of a study of shared clonotypes between healthy human individuals (dated by TCRdb to the early 2020s). Study-level background: The cohort included three men and a couple of women between 18 and 49 years of age. Per donor, three plates each were used for CD4 naive and CD4 memory, two for CD8 naive, and one for CD8 memory. Blood TCR repertoires of about 5 healthy adults were deeply sequenced to estimate repertoire size and the extent of clonotype sharing between individuals. Different laboratories and diverse techniques were used to prepare libraries and sequence TCR repertoires, to increase sequencing depth and limit assay-specific biases. Between about 0.85 and 10 billion PBMCs per donor were obtained by leukapheresis. The paper as a whole reports these results and caveats: The genetic and exposure-history diversity represented was limited by the small number of donors. Even with the large sequencing depth, rarefaction of the sorted-subset datasets indicated that sequencing was incomplete. When a handful of donors were compared, the shared fraction of clonotypes was around 5.1% for naive CD4, 3.5% for naive CD8, roughly 2.5% for memory CD4, and 0.4% for memory CD8. Compared with non-shared clonotypes, clonotypes shared by all four sorted-subset donors had higher generation probabilities. Larger estimated clonotype richness was generally found for naive subsets than for memory subsets. Pairwise subsampling led to the expectation that sequencing depth would affect the degree of clonotype sharing among donors. Only blood was sampled, and tissue TCR repertoires likely differ from those in blood.

Healthy HIV-negative adults with no recently reported acute infections or vaccinations were included as donors. Only Caucasian adults living in Nashville, Tennessee, USA were represented among the donors. CD4+ T cells were enriched through magnetic negative selection, after which naive cells were positively selected on CD45RA and the remaining negative fraction served as the memory subset. After blood collection by leukapheresis, PBMCs were isolated using Ficoll-Histopaque density gradient centrifugation and then cryopreserved in the vapor phase of liquid nitrogen. Analytical flow cytometry was used to check the purity and quantity of every magnetically sorted T cell population. Each sorted fraction had its genomic DNA isolated and then quantified by UV absorbance on a Nanodrop 2000c. Using the deep immunoSEQ assay, multiplex PCR amplified TCR CDR3 regions from genomic DNA. For each cell subset, the extracted genomic DNA was distributed evenly across all wells of several immunoSEQ 96-well plates, and each plate served as one replicate. For sorted subsets, about 200 ng genomic DNA, equal to about 30,000 T cell genomes, was loaded into each replicate PCR. Purified libraries were measured with a Qubit 3.0 fluorometer, size-checked on a Bioanalyzer 2100, and measured again with the KAPA Library Quantification kit. Every immunoSEQ 96-well plate was sequenced on a dedicated single-read 150-cycle Illumina NextSeq 550 flow cell. The authors' analysis ran thus. Because only junctional sequences without quality scores were contained in the immunoSEQ output, filtering matching that applied to full-length reads could not be performed. To assign V/J genes and CDR3, sequences were annotated against IMGT germline references using PyIR, a Python wrapper for IgBLAST v1.9. Reads with weak V/J assignments (E-value above 1e-6), missing CDR3, stop codons, out-of-frame junctions, or ambiguous translated residues were removed. V3J clonotypes were defined as sequences sharing the same inferred V gene, J gene, and CDR3 amino acid sequence. The percentage overlap between two repertoires was calculated by dividing the number of shared unique clonotypes by the size of the smaller repertoire. RTK rarefaction, the Chao1 estimator, and Recon v2.1 estimates of unobserved clonotypes were used to assess repertoire richness. For all TCRbeta clonotypes obtained by the gDNA method from a few donors, generation probabilities were computed with OLGA. TCRdb took over this immuneACCESS table, retaining in-frame rearrangements with V and J assigned. Such tables are incomplete; in checked studies, under half of the missing clones stem from an unresolved V gene, and the remainder is unexplained. The DNA was the basis for D and trimming; V, J and clone size are from that table. This sample holds more than 2 million clones; over 85% were observed only once. The ten top clones hold more than 0.1% of the sample.

As regards this clone: The target of this receptor is not known. No much larger clone is present one base from it, and per-base qualities are unavailable.

Sequenced sample: naive CD4+ T cells sorted from blood. The cell subset or site label, read with the paper, signifies: CD45RA+ positively selected. This sequence originates from a man younger than 35 in good health.

For the CDR3, the sequence is CASSSRGYNSPLHF. The DNA reads TGTGCCAGCAGTTCTCGGGGATATAATTCACCCCTCCACTTT. The chain is encoded by TRBV6-6 joined to TRBJ1-6; the D gene remains uncertain. From a lookup of the germline V gene (reference sequence), CDR1 and CDR2 are MNHNY and SVGAGI. The CDR3 holds 14 amino acids from the cysteine to the phenylalanine. Left in the record is the CDR3 DNA by itself, 42 bases read in frame from the first base. The V and J ends are trimmed by 4 bases and 4 bases, leaving 8 bases between them.